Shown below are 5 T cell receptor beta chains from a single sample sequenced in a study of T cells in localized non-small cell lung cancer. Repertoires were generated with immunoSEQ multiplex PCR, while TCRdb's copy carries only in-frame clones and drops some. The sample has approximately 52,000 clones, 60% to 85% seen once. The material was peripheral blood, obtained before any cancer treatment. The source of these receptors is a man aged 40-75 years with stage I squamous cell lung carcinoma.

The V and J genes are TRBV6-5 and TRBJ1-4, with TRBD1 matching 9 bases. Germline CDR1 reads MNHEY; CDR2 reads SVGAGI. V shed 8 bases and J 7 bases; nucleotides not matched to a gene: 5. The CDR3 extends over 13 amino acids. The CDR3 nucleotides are TGTGCCAGCGTTGGGACAGGGACTGAAAAACTGTTTTTT. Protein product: CASVGTGTEKLFF.

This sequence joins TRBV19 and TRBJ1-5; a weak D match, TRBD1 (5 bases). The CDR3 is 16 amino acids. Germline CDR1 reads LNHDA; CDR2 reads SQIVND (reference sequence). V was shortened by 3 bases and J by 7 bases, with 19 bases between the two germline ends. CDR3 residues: CASSIVGGVGAQPQHF. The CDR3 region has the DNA TGTGCCAGTAGTATCGTGGGGGGGGTGGGAGCCCAGCCCCAGCATTTT. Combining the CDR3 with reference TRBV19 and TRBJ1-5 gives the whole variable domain DGGITQSPKYLFRKEGQNVTLSCEQNLNHDAMYWYRQDPGQGLRLIYYSQIVNDFQKGDIAEGYSVSREKKESFPLTVTSAQKNPTAFYLCASSIVGGVGAQPQHFGDGTRLSIL.

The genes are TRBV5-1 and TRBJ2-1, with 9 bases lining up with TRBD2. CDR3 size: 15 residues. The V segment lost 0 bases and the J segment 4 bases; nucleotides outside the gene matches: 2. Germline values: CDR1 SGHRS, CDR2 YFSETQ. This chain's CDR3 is CASSLGAGGYNEQFF. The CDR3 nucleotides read TGCGCCAGCAGCTTGGGAGCGGGGGGTTACAATGAGCAGTTCTTC.

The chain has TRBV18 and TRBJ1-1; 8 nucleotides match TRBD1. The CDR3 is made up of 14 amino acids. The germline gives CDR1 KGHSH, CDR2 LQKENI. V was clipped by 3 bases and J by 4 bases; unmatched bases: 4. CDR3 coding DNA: TGTGCCAGCTCACCGGACAGGGAGAGCACTGAAGCTTTCTTT. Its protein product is CASSPDRESTEAFF.

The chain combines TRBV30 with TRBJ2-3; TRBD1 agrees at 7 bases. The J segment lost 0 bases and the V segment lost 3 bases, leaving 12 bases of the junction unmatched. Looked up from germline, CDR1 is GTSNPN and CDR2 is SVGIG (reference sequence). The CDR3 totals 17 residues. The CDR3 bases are TGTGCCTGGAGCCTACAGGGGACACGGAAAAGCACAGATACGCAGTATTTT. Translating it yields CAWSLQGTRKSTDTQYF.